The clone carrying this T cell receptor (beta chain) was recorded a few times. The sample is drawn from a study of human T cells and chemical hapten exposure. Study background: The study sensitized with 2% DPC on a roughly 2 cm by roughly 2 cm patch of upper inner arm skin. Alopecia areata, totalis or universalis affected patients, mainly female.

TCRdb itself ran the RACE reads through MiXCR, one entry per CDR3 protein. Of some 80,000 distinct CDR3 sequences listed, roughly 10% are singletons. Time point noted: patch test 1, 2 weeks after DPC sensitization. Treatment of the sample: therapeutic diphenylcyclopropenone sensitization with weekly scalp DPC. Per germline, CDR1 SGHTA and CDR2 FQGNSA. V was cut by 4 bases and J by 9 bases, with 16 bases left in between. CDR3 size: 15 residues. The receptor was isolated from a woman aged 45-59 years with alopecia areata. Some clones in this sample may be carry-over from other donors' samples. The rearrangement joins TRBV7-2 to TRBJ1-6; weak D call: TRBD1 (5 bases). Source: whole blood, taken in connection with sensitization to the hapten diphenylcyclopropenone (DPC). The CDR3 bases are TGTGCCAGCAGCTCCCGGTGGCAGGGAAGTTCACCCCTCCACTTT. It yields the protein CASSSRWQGSSPLHF.